A selection of T cell receptor beta chains follows, all from one sample in a study of T cell changes during pregnancy in multiple sclerosis. Generated by immunoSEQ multiplex PCR, the TCRdb table keeps only in-frame clones and is missing some. The sample records under 50,000 clones, 95% being singletons. Material: CD8+ T cells from peripheral blood mononuclear cells, obtained in the first trimester of pregnancy. All receptors derive from a female donor with multiple sclerosis, enrolled in a pregnancy study. Each CDR3 is given with its conserved first and last residue. D genes are given only for firm matches. The size field is filled for only some rows; it gives once, few, many or a size class.

NA	TRBV12-5	TRBJ1-2	NA	TGTGCTAGTGCCTACGGGGGAGGAGACTATGGCTACACCTTC	CASAYGGGDYGYTF
TRBD1	TRBV19	TRBJ2-7	NA	TGTGCCAGTAGTATCGGGACAGGGGGCGAGCAGTACTTC	CASSIGTGGEQYF
NA	TRBV7-8	TRBJ2-1	NA	TGTGCCAGCAGCTGGAGGGGTCAGACACATGAGCAGTTCTTC	CASSWRGQTHEQFF
TRBD2	TRBV28	TRBJ2-7	NA	TGTGCCAGCGGCATTAGCGGGAGTGGTAGCGAGCAGTACTTC	CASGISGSGSEQYF
TRBD1	TRBV7-9	TRBJ1-2	once	TGTGCCAGCAGCTCATGGGACCTCGTCTCTACAGGGGCTGGCTACACCTTC	CASSSWDLVSTGAGYTF
TRBD2	TRBV27	TRBJ2-1	NA	TGTGCCAGCAGTACGACTAGCGGGGGGGACAATGAGCAGTTCTTC	CASSTTSGGDNEQFF
TRBD1	TRBV15	TRBJ1-5	NA	TGTGCCACCAGCCCAAGACCTCGGACAGGGGGCGGTCAGCCCCAGCATTTT	CATSPRPRTGGGQPQHF
NA	TRBV9	TRBJ2-3	NA	TGTGCCAGCAGCCCATACAGGGATGGGGATACGCAGTATTTT	CASSPYRDGDTQYF
TRBD1	TRBV27	TRBJ1-3	NA	TGTGCCAGCAGTTTATCCAGGACAGGGGGCGGTGGAAACACCATATATTTT	CASSLSRTGGGGNTIYF
NA	TRBV27	TRBJ1-1	once	TGTGCCAGCAGTTTAAGTAGCGGGGAGAACACTGAAGCTTTCTTT	CASSLSSGENTEAFF
TRBD1	TRBV7-2	TRBJ2-7	once	TGTGCCAGCAGCTCCCCGGGACAGGGGTTCTACGAGCAGTACTTC	CASSSPGQGFYEQYF
TRBD1	TRBV19	TRBJ2-7	NA	TGTGCCAGTAGTCCCGGGACAGGGGGCGACGAGCAGTACTTC	CASSPGTGGDEQYF
NA	TRBV4-2	TRBJ2-7	NA	TGTGCCAGCAGCCAAGCTCCTTCAGCGGCAGGAGCCTACGAGCAGTACTTC	CASSQAPSAAGAYEQYF
NA	TRBV5-1	TRBJ2-7	NA	TGCGCCAGCAGCTTAGGGGTTCGCGCCGGCGACGAGCAGTACTTC	CASSLGVRAGDEQYF
NA	TRBV29-1	TRBJ2-1	NA	TGCAGCGGCCGCGGGAATAGGTATGAGCAGTTCTTC	CSGRGNRYEQFF
NA	TRBV7-2	TRBJ2-4	once	TGTGCCAGCAGCTCGTCGATCTTCCCTTCGGGCATTCAGTACTTC	CASSSSIFPSGIQYF
NA	TRBV5-6	TRBJ1-4	NA	TGTGCCAGCAGCTTTAGCACTAATGAAAAACTGTTTTTT	CASSFSTNEKLFF
TRBD1	TRBV4-1	TRBJ2-7	NA	TGCGCCAGCAGCCAAGATGTGGGGACAGGGGAGGGCGAGCAGTACTTC	CASSQDVGTGEGEQYF
NA	TRBV5-1	TRBJ1-1	NA	TGCGCCAGCAGCCCTGGGGTCTCCGTCGGGAAGAACACTGAAGCTTTCTTT	CASSPGVSVGKNTEAFF
NA	TRBV21-1	TRBJ1-5	once	TGTGCCAGCAGAGAAGGGCGGGGCGGCCACCAGCCCCAGCATTTT	CASREGRGGHQPQHF
NA	TRBV9	TRBJ2-7	NA	TGTGCCAGCAGTCCCGATCAGGGCTTTGGGAACGAGCAGTACTTC	CASSPDQGFGNEQYF
TRBD2	TRBV9	TRBJ2-2	NA	TGTGCCAGCAGCGGTAACCAGCGGGAGGTGAACACCGGGGAGCTGTTTTTT	CASSGNQREVNTGELFF
NA	TRBV7-9	TRBJ2-5	once	TGTGCCAGCAGCTTAGGATCAGGGGCCTTTCGAGAGACCCAGTACTTC	CASSLGSGAFRETQYF
TRBD1	TRBV30	TRBJ2-7	NA	TGTGCCTACGACCGAGGGGGCGACGAGCAGTACTTC	CAYDRGGDEQYF
TRBD1	TRBV2	TRBJ1-2	once	TGTGCCAGCAGTGGCCGGGACAGGCACTACACCTTC	CASSGRDRHYTF
NA	TRBV6-4	TRBJ2-2	NA	TGTGCCAGCCAAGAGGGAGAAGACACCGGGGAGCTGTTTTTT	CASQEGEDTGELFF
NA	TRBV30	TRBJ2-2	NA	TGTGCCTATATCGGAGGGGTCACCGGGGAGCTGTTTTTT	CAYIGGVTGELFF
NA	TRBV7-9	TRBJ1-2	NA	TGTGCCAGCAGCCCCCCAGGTGATGGCTACACCTTC	CASSPPGDGYTF
NA	TRBV27	TRBJ2-1	NA	TGTGCCAGCACCGGCTCCTACAATGAGCAGTTCTTC	CASTGSYNEQFF
TRBD2	TRBV7-2	TRBJ2-3	once	TGTGCCAGCAGCTTTAGCGGGAGGGCCAAAGATACGCAGTATTTT	CASSFSGRAKDTQYF
TRBD2	TRBV19	TRBJ2-1	NA	TGTGCCAGTACGTACTCTAGCGGGCCGGCTAATGAGCAGTTCTTC	CASTYSSGPANEQFF
TRBD2	TRBV19	TRBJ2-7	NA	TGTGCCAGTAGTATCGGTAGCGGGAGCTACGAGCAGTACTTC	CASSIGSGSYEQYF
TRBD2	TRBV27	TRBJ2-5	NA	TGTGCCAGCAGTTTGTTAGCGGGAGGCCAAGAGACCCAGTACTTC	CASSLLAGGQETQYF
NA	TRBV4-1	TRBJ2-7	NA	TGCGCCAGCAGCCAGCGGGTAGCCTCCTACGAGCAGTACTTC	CASSQRVASYEQYF
NA	TRBV19	TRBJ1-2	NA	TGTGCCAGTAGTATATGGGGAGACTATGGCTACACCTTC	CASSIWGDYGYTF
NA	TRBV19	TRBJ1-1	NA	TGTGCCAGTAGTATAGCGGGGGTTGAAGCTTTCTTT	CASSIAGVEAFF
TRBD2	TRBV27	TRBJ2-3	NA	TGTGCCTCCCGACCGGGACTAGCGGGAGTTACGCAGTATTTT	CASRPGLAGVTQYF
TRBD1	TRBV19	TRBJ2-1	NA	TGTGCCAGTAGTATAATAGGGACAGGGGGGAATGAGCAGTTCTTC	CASSIIGTGGNEQFF
NA	TRBV5-8	TRBJ1-5	NA	TGTGCCAGCAGCTTTCCAGGGTGGAATCAGCCCCAGCATTTT	CASSFPGWNQPQHF
TRBD2	TRBV7-3	TRBJ2-1	once	TGTGCCAGCAGCTTAATAGCGGGAGTTTACAATGAGCAGTTCTTC	CASSLIAGVYNEQFF
TRBD1	TRBV29-1	TRBJ1-1	NA	TGCAGCGTACGACAGGGTGGCGTCACTGAAGCTTTCTTT	CSVRQGGVTEAFF
NA	TRBV15	TRBJ2-5	NA	TGTGCCACCAGCAGGGAGCTCCAAGAGACCCAGTACTTC	CATSRELQETQYF
TRBD1	TRBV14	TRBJ2-1	NA	TGTGCCAGCAGCTTTGGACAGGGGCCTTACAATGAGCAGTTCTTC	CASSFGQGPYNEQFF
NA	TRBV6-1	TRBJ1-5	NA	TGTGCCAGCAGTGAAGGGAGGGGCGATAGCAATCAGCCCCAGCATTTT	CASSEGRGDSNQPQHF